This is a list of T cell receptor beta chains from one sample in a study of blood T cells in healthy people across ages. TCRdb re-called the 5' RACE reads through MiXCR, storing one row per CDR3 protein. Of hundreds of thousands of distinct CDR3 sequences listed, approximately 30% are singletons. Sequenced input: blood. The receptors derive from a woman older than 75 in good health. The CDR3 runs from the conserved cysteine through the conserved F or W. D genes are given only for firm matches. Clone size is stated in some rows and not others, as once, few, many or a class when expanded.

v_call,d_call,j_call,clone_size,cdr3_aa,cdr3_nt
TRBV28,TRBD1,TRBJ2-1,.,CASSMDRVFGNEQFF,TGTGCCAGCAGTATGGACAGGGTTTTCGGCAATGAGCAGTTCTTC
TRBV7-2,.,TRBJ1-2,.,CASSSNWSGNYGYTF,TGTGCCAGCAGCTCTAACTGGTCAGGGAACTATGGCTACACCTTC
TRBV5-1,.,TRBJ2-1,many,CASSLKGGGNEQFF,TGCGCCAGCAGCTTAAAAGGGGGAGGCAATGAGCAGTTCTTC
TRBV5-1,TRBD2,TRBJ2-1,many,CASSLAPGGGYNEQFF,TGCGCCAGCAGCTTGGCCCCCGGCGGGGGGTACAATGAGCAGTTCTTC
TRBV6-1,TRBD2,TRBJ2-1,.,CASSDTLLAGYNEQFF,TGTGCCAGCAGTGACACCCTACTAGCGGGGTACAATGAGCAGTTCTTC
TRBV5-1,.,TRBJ2-7,many,CASSLVFGSSYEQYF,TGCGCCAGCAGCCTCGTCTTCGGTAGCTCCTACGAGCAGTACTTC
TRBV7-3,.,TRBJ2-1,many,CASSYGGASNEQFF,TGTGCCAGCAGCTATGGGGGGGCCTCCAATGAGCAGTTCTTC
TRBV20-1,TRBD1,TRBJ2-7,many,CSASRDRVPYEQYF,TGCAGTGCTAGCAGGGACAGGGTCCCCTACGAGCAGTACTTC
TRBV7-9,.,TRBJ2-3,many,CASSLALGNTQYF,TGTGCCAGCAGCTTAGCGCTGGGGAATACGCAGTATTTT
TRBV7-9,.,TRBJ2-5,.,CASSFEAAVETRYF,TGTGCCAGCAGCTTTGAGGCAGCAGTAGAGACCCGGTACTTC
TRBV12-3/TRBV12-4,TRBD2,TRBJ2-7,once,CASSLIGLAGYEQYF,TGTGCCAGCAGTTTAATCGGGCTAGCGGGATACGAGCAGTACTTC
TRBV20-1,TRBD1,TRBJ2-3,.,CSAPGTAADTQYF,TGCAGTGCCCCCGGGACAGCCGCAGATACGCAGTATTTT
TRBV7-3,TRBD2,TRBJ2-1,.,CASSEVGTSGYNEQFF,TGTGCCAGCAGCGAAGTAGGGACTAGCGGGTACAATGAGCAGTTCTTC
TRBV7-2,TRBD1,TRBJ2-6,many,CASSLAITGVSGANVLTF,TGTGCCAGCAGCTTAGCGATCACAGGGGTCTCTGGGGCCAACGTCCTGACTTTC
TRBV20-1,.,TRBJ2-1,.,CSASNGENSYNEQFF,TGCAGTGCTAGTAACGGGGAAAACTCCTACAATGAGCAGTTCTTC
TRBV6-5,TRBD2,TRBJ2-1,.,CASSYETSGGYEQFF,TGTGCCAGCAGTTACGAGACTAGCGGGGGGTACGAGCAGTTCTTC
TRBV25-1,.,TRBJ2-3,many,CASSEMWAVATQYF,TGTGCCAGCAGTGAAATGTGGGCCGTGGCTACGCAGTATTTT
TRBV2,.,TRBJ1-5,.,CASIKDSNQPQHF,TGTGCCAGCATTAAGGACAGCAATCAGCCCCAGCATTTT
TRBV6-1,.,TRBJ1-1,.,CASISRGSWTEAFF,TGTGCCAGCATATCCCGGGGATCGTGGACTGAAGCTTTCTTT
TRBV5-1,TRBD1,TRBJ2-7,many,CASSPPDRGWEQYF,TGCGCCAGCAGCCCCCCTGACAGGGGATGGGAGCAGTACTTC
TRBV12-3/TRBV12-4,TRBD1,TRBJ2-7,.,CASRGTDYNEQYF,TGTGCCAGCAGGGGGACAGACTACAATGAGCAGTACTTC
TRBV6-2/TRBV6-3,TRBD2,TRBJ2-3,many,CASSRGGSYDTDTQYF,TGTGCCAGCAGCCGCGGGGGGAGTTACGACACAGATACGCAGTATTTT
TRBV15,.,TRBJ1-2,many,CATSRGGTANYGYTF,TGTGCCACCAGCAGGGGGGGCACCGCTAACTATGGCTACACCTTC
TRBV27,.,TRBJ2-1,many,CASREGGRTYNEQFF,TGTGCCAGCAGGGAGGGGGGTAGGACCTACAATGAGCAGTTCTTC
TRBV5-1,TRBD2,TRBJ2-1,many,CASSLSGGAHNEQFF,TGCGCCAGCAGCTTGAGCGGGGGGGCACACAATGAGCAGTTCTTC
TRBV7-8,TRBD2,TRBJ2-5,.,CASSLTSGGGVVAAQYF,TGTGCCAGCAGCCTGACTAGCGGGGGGGGAGTCGTTGCGGCCCAGTACTTC
TRBV4-1,TRBD2,TRBJ2-5,few,CASSQESGGYQANEQYF,TGCGCCAGCAGCCAAGAGAGCGGGGGGTACCAGGCGAATGAGCAGTACTTC
TRBV5-1,.,TRBJ2-5,many,CASSRDGTSQETQYF,TGCGCCAGCAGCCGGGACGGGACAAGCCAAGAGACCCAGTACTTC
TRBV18,TRBD1,TRBJ2-5,many,CASSRQTGFVETQYF,TGTGCCAGCTCACGGCAGACAGGGTTCGTAGAGACCCAGTACTTC
TRBV7-9,.,TRBJ2-1,.,CASSPGGSYSEQFF,TGTGCCAGCAGCCCCGGAGGGTCCTACAGTGAGCAGTTCTTC
TRBV5-1,.,TRBJ1-2,many,CASSLATAGYGYTF,TGCGCCAGCAGCTTGGCCACGGCAGGCTATGGCTACACCTTC
TRBV12-3/TRBV12-4,TRBD2,TRBJ2-1,.,CASLPGLAEGEQFF,TGTGCCAGCCTCCCCGGGCTAGCGGAAGGTGAGCAGTTCTTC
TRBV9,TRBD1,TRBJ1-1,.,CASSARQGEMNTEAFF,TGTGCCAGCAGCGCTCGACAGGGGGAAATGAACACTGAAGCTTTCTTT
TRBV6-5,TRBD1,TRBJ2-7,.,CASSETGYYEQYF,TGTGCCAGCAGTGAGACAGGGTACTACGAGCAGTACTTC
TRBV19,TRBD1,TRBJ1-6,.,CASSTPTGGTYNSPLHF,TGCGCCAGTAGTACTCCGACAGGGGGCACCTATAATTCACCCCTCCACTTT
TRBV4-1,.,TRBJ2-7,.,CASSQGGGGPASYEQYF,TGCGCCAGCAGCCAAGGGGGCGGGGGCCCGGCCTCCTACGAGCAGTACTTC
TRBV5-1,.,TRBJ2-7,.,CASSLGPAEEQYF,TGCGCCAGCAGCTTGGGGCCTGCGGAAGAGCAGTACTTC
TRBV10-3,TRBD1,TRBJ2-6,many,CAISEVRAGGASGANVLTF,TGTGCCATCAGTGAGGTGCGGGCAGGGGGCGCATCTGGGGCCAACGTCCTGACTTTC
TRBV28,TRBD1,TRBJ1-4,.,CASSYGQGRKLFF,TGTGCCAGCAGTTACGGACAGGGCCGAAAACTGTTTTTT
TRBV12-3/TRBV12-4,TRBD1,TRBJ1-2,many,CASSLRDRDLYGYTF,TGTGCCAGCAGTTTGAGGGACAGGGACCTCTATGGCTACACCTTC
TRBV5-5,.,TRBJ2-1,.,CASSFSAVSYNEQFF,TGTGCCAGCAGCTTTAGTGCTGTCTCCTACAATGAGCAGTTCTTC
TRBV20-1,.,TRBJ2-3,.,CSARPGLTTDAQYF,TGCAGTGCTAGACCGGGATTGACGACAGATGCGCAGTATTTT
TRBV5-1,.,TRBJ1-1,.,CASSHEVWTEAFF,TGCGCCAGCAGCCATGAAGTTTGGACTGAAGCTTTCTTT
TRBV5-1,.,TRBJ2-3,many,CASSLVAGQTDTQYF,TGCGCCAGCAGCTTGGTCGCGGGGCAGACAGATACGCAGTATTTT
TRBV9,TRBD1,TRBJ1-1,many,CASSPTGKAEAFF,TGTGCCAGCAGCCCGACAGGGAAGGCTGAAGCTTTCTTT